A single sample gave rise to the 19 T cell receptor beta chains below, sequenced in a study of beta chain features in type 1 diabetes (dated by TCRdb to the late 2010s). Preparation of the library involved the immunoSEQ multiplex PCR assay. The High Capacity cDNA Reverse Transcription Kit was used to reverse transcribe all of the isolated RNA, meaning that expressed TCRB transcripts were what got sequenced. The source is immuneACCESS, and TCRdb retained only in-frame sequences with V and J called. Part of the clones is not carried over; for the studies checked, unresolved V genes explain less than half of this, and the remainder is unexplained. The sample data list 100,000 to 150,000 clones, and roughly 10% of these were observed just once. Roughly 0.75% of the sample belongs to the ten largest clones. Broader findings and caveats from the paper: In all four CD4+ subsets, TCRB CDR3 length was moderately but significantly shorter in type 1 diabetes patients.

These receptors are not linked to any known antigen. Sequencing input: central memory CD4+ T cells from blood. These receptor sequences come from a young man with type 1 diabetes.

The chain combines TRBV18 with TRBJ1-6; D gene uncertain. The V gene lost 3 bases and the J gene lost 2 bases, with 8 bases spanning the gap. The CDR3 totals 15 residues. Germline V CDR1 and CDR2: KGHSH, LQKENI. CDR3 sequence reads: CASSPVSAYNSPLHF. CDR3 bases: TGTGCCAGCTCACCTGTTAGCGCCTATAATTCACCCCTCCACTTT. Based on the CDR3 plus reference TRBV18 and TRBJ1-6, the full variable domain is NAGVMQNPRHLVRRRGQEARLRCSPMKGHSHVYWYRQLPEEGLKFMVYLQKENIIDESGMPKERFSAEFPKEGPSILRIQQVVRGDSAAYFCASSPVSAYNSPLHFGNGTRLTVT.

This clone was seen more than once but under ten times. This sequence joins TRBV6-5 and TRBJ2-1, with TRBD2 matching over 8 bases. CDR1 MNHEY and CDR2 SVGAGI come from the germline V gene. V was pared by 5 bases and J by 8 bases, with 8 bases of the junction left unmatched. This CDR3 spans 14 amino acids. The CDR3 coding sequence is TGTGCCAGCAGTCCGCCGCGGGGGGCCGATGAGCAGTTCTTC. The encoded protein is CASSPPRGADEQFF.

The rearrangement uses TRBV5-1 and TRBJ1-2; D is possibly TRBD1 (6 bases). The CDR3 totals 15 residues. Per the germline V gene, CDR1 is SGHRS and CDR2 is YFSETQ. Between the trimmed V and J ends, which lost 2 bases and 4 bases, there was a span of 15 bases. The CDR3: CASSFSGGIGYGYTF. CDR3 nucleotide sequence: TGCGCCAGCAGCTTTTCGGGGGGCATCGGCTATGGCTACACCTTC.

V usage is TRBV5-1 and J usage is TRBJ1-1; 7 bases match TRBD1. This CDR3 is built from 14 residues. Germline CDR1 and CDR2: SGHRS and YFSETQ. Trimming at V came to 0 bases and at J to 5 bases, leaving 4 bases not matched to a gene. The CDR3 region is CASSLGQGMTEAFF. The CDR3 DNA reads TGCGCCAGCAGCTTGGGACAGGGCATGACTGAAGCTTTCTTT. The full variable domain, rest sourced from reference TRBV5-1 and TRBJ1-1, is KAGVTQTPRYLIKTRGQQVTLSCSPISGHRSVSWYQQTPGQGLQFLFEYFSETQRNKGNFPGRFSGRQFSNSRSEMNVSTLELGDSALYLCASSLGQGMTEAFFGQGTRLTVV.

This clone has more than one count but fewer than ten. The rearrangement links TRBV18 to TRBJ1-1, with D possibly being TRBD1 (5 bases). Germline CDR1 KGHSH, CDR2 LQKENI. V shed 2 bases and J shed 7 bases, with 14 bases lying between them. This CDR3 is 14 amino acids long. Here the CDR3 reads CASSPRRNGGEAFF. In nucleotides, the CDR3 is TGTGCCAGCTCACCAAGGCGGAACGGGGGTGAAGCTTTCTTT. The variable domain in full, completed from reference TRBV18 and TRBJ1-1, reads NAGVMQNPRHLVRRRGQEARLRCSPMKGHSHVYWYRQLPEEGLKFMVYLQKENIIDESGMPKERFSAEFPKEGPSILRIQQVVRGDSAAYFCASSPRRNGGEAFFGQGTRLTVV.

The J gene is TRBJ2-2, the V gene TRBV4-1; D possibly corresponds to TRBD1 (5 bases). V was cut by 3 bases and J by 2 bases, with 7 bases left in between. The CDR3 is 14 amino acids. Germline values: CDR1 MGHRA, CDR2 YSYEKL. The CDR3 sequence is CASSQDINTGELFF. The CDR3 nucleotides read TGCGCCAGCAGCCAGGACATCAACACCGGGGAGCTGTTTTTT.

The rearrangement links TRBV7-3 to TRBJ2-1, with TRBD2 matching over 8 bases. The J segment lost 3 bases and the V segment lost 5 bases, leaving 6 bases of the junction unmatched. The CDR3 length is 15 residues. Germline loops: CDR1 SGHTA, CDR2 FQGTGA. In DNA form, the CDR3 reads TGTGCCAGCAGCCCAAGCGGGGGATACTACAATGAGCAGTTCTTC. Encoded protein: CASSPSGGYYNEQFF.

Only a few counts were recorded for this clone. The chain carries TRBV6-6 and TRBJ2-5, with 10 bases fitting TRBD1. Unmatched junction bases numbered 7, after V lost 7 bases and J lost 2 bases. The CDR3 consists of 15 residues. The germline V gene encodes CDR1 MNHNY and CDR2 SVGAGI (reference sequence). CDR3 DNA: TGTGCCAGCAAAAAGACAGGGGGCGAGCAAGAGACCCAGTACTTC. Protein product: CASKKTGGEQETQYF.

This chain uses TRBV5-1 with TRBJ1-2; 7 bases are shared with TRBD1. Germline assignment: CDR1 SGHRS and CDR2 YFSETQ. The ends lost 0 bases at V and 7 bases at J; junction bases unmatched: 6. The CDR3 has 14 residues. CDR3 residues: CASSLETGNRGYTF. The CDR3 nucleotides are TGCGCCAGCAGCTTGGAGACAGGGAATCGTGGCTACACCTTC.

This clone turned up a few times. The genes are TRBV9 and TRBJ1-3, with no clear D. CDR1 is SGDLS, CDR2 YYNGEE, per germline. The CDR3 covers 14 residues. V was shortened by 4 bases and J by 7 bases, with 15 bases between the two germline ends. This CDR3 reads CASSIRGGFNTIYF. The DNA of the CDR3 is TGTGCCAGCAGCATAAGAGGAGGTTTCAACACCATATATTTT.

In the case of this clone: Other nucleotide sequences in the sample specify the same CDR3. This sequence joins TRBV7-2 and TRBJ2-5; weak D call: TRBD2 (6 bases). Trimming shortened V by 1 base and J by 2 bases, and 11 bases separated the two germline ends. The length of the CDR3 is 15 residues. Germline CDR1 SGHTA, CDR2 FQGNSA. The CDR3 DNA sequence: TGTGCCAGCAGCTTAGTAACCGGGGGACAAGAGACCCAGTACTTC. It translates to CASSLVTGGQETQYF.

The chain carries TRBV5-1 and TRBJ2-5, with a possible D match to TRBD2 (6 bases). V lost 7 bases, J lost 1 base, and 14 bases lay in between. The CDR3 runs to 14 residues. The germline V gene has CDR1 SGHRS and CDR2 YFSETQ. The CDR3 region has the DNA TGCGCCAGCCTGGGGGGTCGGGGCCAAGAGACCCAGTACTTC. Amino acids: CASLGGRGQETQYF.

This chain joins TRBV18 and TRBJ2-1; 8 bases are shared with TRBD2. The CDR3 is made up of 14 amino acids. The V segment lost 6 bases and the J segment 8 bases; nucleotides outside the gene matches: 9. CDR1 and CDR2 from the germline V gene are KGHSH and LQKENI. CDR3 DNA sequence: TGTGCCAGCTCCCTCCGCGGGGGGCTCGATGAGCAGTTCTTC. Amino acids: CASSLRGGLDEQFF.

This clone was seen a few times. The chain combines TRBV29-1 with TRBJ2-7; 7 bases are a match to TRBD1. Trimming took 6 bases from V and 4 from J; bases not matched to a gene: 12. Germline V lookup: CDR1 SQVTM, CDR2 ANQGSEA. This CDR3 comprises 14 residues. Here the CDR3 reads CSVAPAWDSYEQYF. The CDR3 coding sequence is TGCAGCGTGGCACCCGCTTGGGACAGTTACGAGCAGTACTTC.

As for this clone: Different DNA sequences within this sample yield the same CDR3. This chain links TRBV6-5 with TRBJ1-1, with D possibly TRBD1 on 6 matching bases. CDR1 and CDR2 from the germline V gene are MNHEY and SVGAGI. Trimming shortened V by 0 bases and J by 3 bases, and 11 bases separated the two germline ends. The CDR3 consists of 15 residues. The CDR3 spells CASSYSRGGDTEAFF. The CDR3 coding sequence is TGTGCCAGCAGTTACTCAAGAGGGGGAGACACTGAAGCTTTCTTT.

This clone was counted between two and nine times. The same CDR3 arises from other DNA sequences in this sample as well. V and J are TRBV6-5 and TRBJ1-1; TRBD1 aligns across 8 bases. Germline CDR1 MNHEY, CDR2 SVGAGI. This CDR3 has 13 residues. Trimming cost V 8 bases and J 1 base; bases outside gene matches: 3. CDR3 sequence reads: CASRQGQNTEAFF. CDR3 bases: TGTGCCAGCCGACAGGGGCAGAACACTGAAGCTTTCTTT.

The rearrangement links TRBV13 to TRBJ1-6; no reliable D call. Trimming removed 0 bases at V and 0 bases at J, with 12 bases between. CDR3 length: 18 amino acids. CDR1 and CDR2 (germline): PRHDT, FYEKMQ (reference sequence). DNA of the CDR3: TGTGCCAGCAGCTTAGGCCGGGGATCGGGCTCCTATAATTCACCCCTCCACTTT. It encodes CASSLGRGSGSYNSPLHF.

This chain uses TRBV25-1 with TRBJ1-1; D gene uncertain. Trimming cost V 4 bases and J 1 base, with 7 bases left between them. There are 13 residues in the CDR3. Germline V gene lookup returns CDR1 MGHDK and CDR2 SYGVNS. The CDR3 loop is CASSGAQNTEAFF. The DNA of the CDR3 is TGTGCCAGCAGTGGAGCCCAGAACACTGAAGCTTTCTTT.

The chain couples TRBV4-2 to TRBJ2-5; tentative D call: TRBD1 (5 bases). Deletions cut 2 bases from V and 4 bases from J, with 11 bases between. This CDR3 region has 14 residues. Germline loops: CDR1 LGHNA, CDR2 YNFKEQ. The CDR3 region is CASSQIDSRETQYF. For the CDR3, the DNA is TGTGCCAGCAGCCAAATAGACAGTAGAGAGACCCAGTACTTC.